This T cell receptor beta chain was found in a study of blood T cells in healthy people across ages. The study's findings and limits: Samples with more naive T cells showed higher observed beta diversity.

CDR1 is LGHDT and CDR2 is YNNKEL in the germline V gene (reference sequence). The CDR3 runs to 13 residues. V was cut by 4 bases and J by 5 bases, with 12 bases left in between. Total RNA, at least 5 micrograms per sample, came from PBMCs. A second PCR, run for roughly 6 to 11 cycles, used a sample-barcoded 5' primer plus a J-beta primer mix. TCRdb reprocessed the 5' RACE reads with MiXCR, giving one entry per CDR3 protein. Here the sample spans 1.5 million or so distinct CDR3 sequences, 40% to 45% being singletons. This clonotype was picked up a small number of times. The antigen is unknown. The sequence derives from a woman aged 18-29 years in good health. Source material: blood. The V and J genes are TRBV3-1 and TRBJ2-7; tentative D call: TRBD1 (6 bases). For the CDR3, the DNA is TGTGCCAGCAGCCCAGGGGTTTCTCACGAGCAGTACTTC. It translates to CASSPGVSHEQYF.